This TCR beta chain derives from a study of naive and memory T cell subsets. CDR3 length: 13 residues. V shed 3 bases and J shed 8 bases, with 14 bases lying between them. Germline CDR1 SQVTM, CDR2 ANQGSEA. This clonotype occurred a few times. Amplification of ligated cDNA took four PCR rounds with SP2 and nested alpha and beta constant primers. TCRdb re-called the 5' RACE reads through MiXCR, storing one row per CDR3 protein. Counted here are around 56,000 distinct CDR3 sequences, under 10% occurring once; the ten biggest clones make up almost 10%. TCR cDNA received a 3' ligated oligonucleotide that carried a UMI.

This chain joins TRBV29-1 and TRBJ2-1, with D perhaps assigned TRBD1 or TRBD2 (5 bases each). This clonotype originated in a female donor in good health. For the CDR3, the DNA is TGCAGCGTTGAGGGCCTCCGGGGCCATGAGCAGTTCTTC. Translated: CSVEGLRGHEQFF.